This T cell receptor beta chain was captured in a study of T cells in Graves' hyperthyroidism and ophthalmopathy. Broader study findings: A 13 V-J model separated ophthalmopathy from stable hyperthyroidism.

Germline trimming cut 7 bases from V and 5 bases from J; bases unmatched to any gene: 9. Germline assignment: CDR1 DFQATT and CDR2 SNEGSKA (reference sequence). This CDR3 is 13 amino acids long. Uncontrolled infections, other autoimmune diseases, pregnancy or lactation led to exclusion of patients. Every diagnosis used clinical symptoms, serum thyroxine and TRAb, thyroid ultrasound and orbital computed tomography. As for this clonotype: Its antigen remains unidentified.

Amplified TCR beta CDR3 regions derived from RNA transcripts. The TCR CDR3 first-round RT-PCR relied on the HTBI primer set. TCRdb fed the multiplex PCR reads into MiXCR, producing one record per CDR3 protein. The sample yields approximately 700,000 distinct CDR3 sequences, 45% seen once. The V call is TRBV20-1, the J call TRBJ2-7, with 9 bases identical to TRBD2. Sequencing was carried out using peripheral blood or thyroid tissue (not recorded which). The sequence was obtained from an adult man with Graves' disease, either hyperthyroidism or ophthalmopathy (not recorded which). The CDR3 reads CSVDGGRAHEQYF. The CDR3 DNA reads as TGCAGTGTGGATGGCGGGAGGGCCCACGAGCAGTACTTC.